The 30 T cell receptor beta chains listed next were all sequenced from one sample in a study of cytomegalovirus exposure and HLA in healthy donors. The PCR ran on 60 Vbeta and 13 Jbeta primers. Only in-frame clones appear in the TCRdb table, and some are missing; sequencing was by immunoSEQ multiplex PCR. Of 100,000 to 150,000 clones detected, about 82% appear once; the ten largest clones hold approximately 1.2%. The sample taken for sequencing was PBMCs. These receptor sequences come from a boy between 10 and 17 years old in good health and CMV-seronegative.

J is TRBJ1-1 and V is TRBV4-3, with D possibly TRBD1 on 5 matching bases. CDR1 is LGHNA and CDR2 is YSLEER in the germline V gene. Between the trimmed V and J ends, which lost 4 bases and 4 bases, there was a span of 10 bases. The CDR3 loop spans 13 amino acids. The CDR3 spells CASSLPGGTEAFF. The CDR3 DNA follows: TGCGCCAGCAGCCTCCCCGGGGGCACTGAAGCTTTCTTT.

The chain links TRBV4-1 to TRBJ1-2; tentative D call: TRBD1 (6 bases). The CDR3 sequence is 17 residues long. Looked up from germline, CDR1 is MGHRA and CDR2 is YSYEKL. V was pared by 4 bases and J by 4 bases, with 22 bases between. CDR3 sequence: CASSPITGPSSGYGYTF. The CDR3 DNA follows: TGCGCCAGCAGCCCTATCACAGGGCCGAGCAGCGGCTATGGCTACACCTTC.

This clone turned up a few times. CDR3 loop: CASRGGANEQFF. The CDR3 DNA reads as TGTGCCAGTAGAGGGGGGGCCAATGAGCAGTTCTTC. The gene calls are TRBV6-5 and TRBJ2-1; D may be TRBD2 (7 bases). Trimming removed 9 bases from V and 6 bases from J, with 12 bases in between. Germline CDR1 is MNHEY and CDR2 is SVGAGI. The CDR3 contains 12 residues.

The chain couples TRBV7-8 to TRBJ2-3, with 8 bases aligning to TRBD2. V gave up 5 bases and J gave up 1 base; unmatched junction bases: 5. The CDR3 has 15 residues. The germline gives CDR1 SGHVS, CDR2 FQNEAQ. The CDR3 sequence: CASSPRGGGTDTQYF. The CDR3 DNA reads as TGTGCCAGCAGCCCCCGGGGGGGAGGCACAGATACGCAGTATTTT.

In its sample, this clone was seen a few times. The chain couples TRBV10-1 to TRBJ2-1; 7 positions match TRBD1. This CDR3 is 16 amino acids long. The germline gives CDR1 WNHNN, CDR2 SYGVQD (reference sequence). J lost 6 bases, V lost 2 bases, and 10 bases had no gene match. The CDR3 DNA follows: TGCGCCAGCAGTGAGGAGCTATCGGGACAGTGCAATGAGCAGTTCTTC. Its translation: CASSEELSGQCNEQFF.

CDR3 bases: TGTGCCAGCAGCTTTGACGGACAGACTAATGAAAAACTGTTTTTT. It yields the protein CASSFDGQTNEKLFF. J is TRBJ1-4 and V is TRBV11-2; TRBD1 might be the D (6 bases). Germline V gene data show CDR1 as SGHAT and CDR2 as FQNNGV. V lost 3 bases, J lost 2 bases, and 10 bases lay in between. The CDR3 spans 15 residues.

Concerning this clone itself: The sample carries other DNA sequences with the same CDR3. The rearrangement uses TRBV7-9 and TRBJ1-1; possibly TRBD1 for D (5 bases). Trimming cost V 3 bases and J 3 bases, with 8 bases left between them. CDR1 is SEHNR and CDR2 is FQNEAQ in the germline V gene (reference sequence). The CDR3 spans 13 residues. The CDR3 DNA sequence: TGTGCCAGCAGCTTGGGGGGGGACACTGAAGCTTTCTTT. It translates to CASSLGGDTEAFF.

The V call is TRBV12-5, the J call TRBJ2-7; D gene uncertain. The V end lost 2 bases, the J end lost 0 bases, and 8 bases lay between the germline ends. The CDR3 is made up of 14 amino acids. CDR1 and CDR2 from the germline V gene are LGHNT and FRNRAP. For the CDR3, the DNA is TGTGCTAGTGGTTTGTATCACGGCTCCTACGAGCAGTACTTC. It yields the protein CASGLYHGSYEQYF.

The V gene is TRBV30, the J gene TRBJ2-7, with D perhaps matching TRBD2 (6 bases). The germline V and J ends were trimmed by 1 base and 3 bases, with 13 bases remaining between them. The CDR3 covers 14 residues. Per germline, CDR1 GTSNPN and CDR2 SVGIG (reference sequence). The CDR3 DNA reads as TGTGCCTGGAGTGCCGATCAGGGAGGCTACGAGCAGTACTTC. Protein product: CAWSADQGGYEQYF.

The chain links TRBV30 to TRBJ1-6; D may be TRBD1 (5 bases). Trimming left V 0 bases short and J 6 bases short, with 12 bases between. The CDR3 is 15 residues long. Germline CDR1 and CDR2: GTSNPN and SVGIG (reference sequence). The CDR3 bases are TGTGCCTGGAGTGTATTACAGGAGGGTAATTCACCCCTCCACTTT. Protein sequence: CAWSVLQEGNSPLHF.

CDR3 coding DNA: TGTGCCTGGGCTGGATACAGGGGGCTCGGGGAGCTGTTTTTT. Translated, it gives CAWAGYRGLGELFF. This chain links TRBV30 with TRBJ2-2, with 9 bases lining up with TRBD1. The CDR3 has 14 residues. CDR1 is GTSNPN, CDR2 SVGIG, per germline (reference sequence). V shed 5 bases, J shed 7 bases, and the junction held 8 bases outside the gene matches.

The rearrangement links TRBV9 to TRBJ2-2; 12 bases agree with TRBD2. Germline trimming cut 2 bases from V and 4 bases from J; bases unmatched to any gene: 15. CDR1 is SGDLS, CDR2 YYNGEE, per germline. CDR3 length: 20 amino acids. CDR3 sequence (DNA): TGTGCCAGCAGCGTTTTCCCCGGGACATCTAGCGGGAGGGGCACCGGGGAGCTGTTTTTT. Translation: CASSVFPGTSSGRGTGELFF.

This clone was counted once. The CDR3 sequence is CASRKDRTNTEAFF. CDR3 in DNA: TGTGCCAGCAGGAAGGACAGGACAAACACTGAAGCTTTCTTT. V usage is TRBV7-9 and J usage is TRBJ1-1, with 7 bases matching TRBD1. CDR1 and CDR2 from the germline V gene are SEHNR and FQNEAQ (reference sequence). The trim removed 6 bases at V and 2 bases at J, leaving 6 bases unmatched. CDR3 length: 14 residues. The full variable domain, its missing parts supplied by reference TRBV7-9 and TRBJ1-1, is DTGVSQNPRHKITKRGQNVTFRCDPISEHNRLYWYRQTLGQGPEFLTYFQNEAQLEKSRLLSDRFSAERPKGSFSTLEIQRTEQGDSAMYLCASRKDRTNTEAFFGQGTRLTVV.

The J gene is TRBJ2-5, the V gene TRBV5-4, with TRBD2 matching over 7 bases. CDR3 length equals 14 residues. Germline values: CDR1 SGHNT, CDR2 YYREEE (reference sequence). V lost 0 bases and J lost 5; bases outside the gene matches: 4. CDR3 sequence reads: CASSLGEGLETQYF. The CDR3 DNA sequence: TGTGCCAGCAGCTTGGGGGAGGGCCTGGAGACCCAGTACTTC.

The genes are TRBV7-2 and TRBJ1-5; 7 bases fit TRBD1. Germline V gives CDR1 SGHTA, CDR2 FQGNSA. The CDR3 spans 14 residues. The V segment lost 5 bases and the J segment 2 bases; nucleotides outside the gene matches: 3. The CDR3 here is CASSPGQGNQPQHF. In DNA, the CDR3 is TGTGCCAGCAGCCCTGGACAGGGCAATCAGCCCCAGCATTTT.

This chain joins TRBV21-1 and TRBJ2-7; the table's D call, TRBD1, was not checked against the DNA. TRBV21-1 is assigned pseudogene status. This CDR3 is built from 16 residues. The CDR3 is CASSSLSRDSPYEQYF. CDR3 nucleotide sequence: TGTGCCAGCAGCTCCTTGAGCCGGGACAGCCCTTACGAGCAGTACTTC.

This sequence joins TRBV12-5 and TRBJ1-5; tentative D call: TRBD1 (6 bases). The V end lost 6 bases, the J end lost 5 bases, and 17 bases lay between the germline ends. The CDR3 has 15 residues. Germline loops: CDR1 LGHNT, CDR2 FRNRAP. The DNA for the CDR3 is TGTGCTAGTGGCCCTAAGGACAGTGGTGATCAGCCCCAGCATTTT. It encodes CASGPKDSGDQPQHF.

V usage is TRBV6-5 and J usage is TRBJ1-1; TRBD1 aligns across 8 bases. With 4 bases clipped from V and 8 bases from J, the junction kept 15 bases outside the gene matches. CDR1 MNHEY and CDR2 SVGAGI come from the germline V gene. This CDR3 comprises 16 residues. The chain's CDR3 is CASSFEGQVPITEAFF. DNA of the CDR3: TGTGCCAGCAGTTTTGAGGGACAGGTACCGATCACCGAAGCTTTCTTT.

V and J are TRBV5-1 and TRBJ2-3; tentative D call: TRBD2 (5 bases). The CDR3 is 15 residues long. The V and J ends lost 4 bases and 4 bases respectively, with 16 bases between them. In germline, CDR1 is SGHRS, CDR2 YFSETQ. CDR3 DNA: TGCGCCAGCAGCGACGTAAACTCCGGGGCAGATACGCAGTATTTT. Translation: CASSDVNSGADTQYF.

V usage is TRBV11-2 and J usage is TRBJ2-1; 11 bases line up with TRBD2. Germline lookup yields CDR1 SGHAT and CDR2 FQNNGV. V was clipped by 5 bases and J by 7 bases; unmatched bases: 10. The CDR3 sequence is 16 residues long. CDR3 sequence (DNA): TGTGCCAGCAGCGCAACACTAGCGGGAGTTAAGAATGAGCAGTTCTTC. Translating it yields CASSATLAGVKNEQFF.

This chain links TRBV5-1 with TRBJ1-2; D is possibly TRBD1 (5 bases). Germline CDR1 SGHRS, CDR2 YFSETQ. V was pared by 1 base and J by 7 bases, with 14 bases between. The CDR3 runs 14 residues. The CDR3 sequence is CASSLRIDRSGYTF. CDR3 coding DNA: TGCGCCAGCAGCTTGCGCATAGACAGATCTGGCTACACCTTC.

This chain links TRBV4-3 with TRBJ1-5; the D gene is possibly TRBD1 (5 bases). V was clipped by 4 bases and J by 0 bases, with 13 bases between them. Germline CDR1 reads LGHNA; CDR2 reads YSLEER. CDR3 size: 16 residues. The CDR3 loop is CASSPRWGRSNQPQHF. The CDR3 nucleotides are TGCGCCAGCAGCCCCCGGTGGGGCCGTAGCAATCAGCCCCAGCATTTT.

The V call is TRBV29-1, the J call TRBJ2-1; 9 nucleotides match TRBD2. This CDR3 comprises 17 residues. Losses at the gene ends were 4 bases for V and 0 bases for J; bases not matched to a gene: 10. Germline lookup yields CDR1 SQVTM and CDR2 ANQGSEA. In nucleotides, the CDR3 is TGCAGCGTTGGGTGGCTAGCGGGATTTAGCTCCTACAATGAGCAGTTCTTC. This sequence encodes CSVGWLAGFSSYNEQFF.

The chain has TRBV19 and TRBJ2-3; 7 nucleotides align to TRBD1. The CDR3 sequence is 14 residues long. CDR1 and CDR2 (germline): LNHDA, SQIVND (reference sequence). V lost 5 bases to trimming and J lost 2 bases; unmatched junction nucleotides: 4. The CDR3 nucleotides are TGTGCCAGTAGTGGTGGGACAGACACAGATACGCAGTATTTT. Protein product: CASSGGTDTDTQYF.

V and J are TRBV9 and TRBJ2-2; a possible D gene is TRBD1 (5 bases). V lost 3 bases and J lost 4, with 13 bases in between. The CDR3 is made up of 15 amino acids. Germline values: CDR1 SGDLS, CDR2 YYNGEE. The CDR3 DNA follows: TGTGCCAGCAGCGGTCAACCAGGGCCCACCGGGGAGCTGTTTTTT. Protein: CASSGQPGPTGELFF.

This chain links TRBV29-1 with TRBJ2-7; 11 nucleotides match TRBD2. The CDR3 loop spans 14 amino acids. V was pared by 6 bases and J by 6 bases, with 10 bases of the junction left unmatched. Germline V gene data show CDR1 as SQVTM and CDR2 as ANQGSEA. This chain's CDR3 is CSVQAGTSGSEQYF. Written as DNA, the CDR3 is TGCAGCGTCCAAGCCGGGACTAGCGGCAGCGAGCAGTACTTC.

The J gene is TRBJ2-7, the V gene TRBV27, with 7 bases fitting TRBD2. CDR1 and CDR2 from the germline V gene are MNHEY and SMNVEV (reference sequence). This CDR3 has 13 residues. Trimming at V came to 6 bases and at J to 2 bases, leaving 4 bases not matched to a gene. The CDR3 DNA reads as TGTGCCAGCAGCGACAGCGGGACCTACGAGCAGTACTTC. Its protein is CASSDSGTYEQYF.

The rearrangement uses TRBV19 and TRBJ2-1; the match to TRBD1 covers 11 bases. This CDR3 spans 14 amino acids. The germline gives CDR1 LNHDA, CDR2 SQIVND (reference sequence). The ends lost 8 bases at V and 10 bases at J; junction bases unmatched: 10. The CDR3 sequence is CASRLGQGAFEQFF. The CDR3 DNA sequence: TGTGCCAGTCGACTTGGACAGGGGGCCTTCGAGCAGTTCTTC.

The genes are TRBV15 and TRBJ2-2; D possibly corresponds to TRBD2 (5 bases). The germline V gene encodes CDR1 LNHNV and CDR2 YYDKDF (reference sequence). This CDR3 contains 15 residues. V was pared by 5 bases and J by 5 bases, with 15 bases between. This chain's CDR3 is CATSLRLLVTGELFF. The CDR3 DNA follows: TGTGCCACCAGCCTACGACTATTGGTTACCGGGGAGCTGTTTTTT.

The chain joins TRBV5-6 to TRBJ1-5; perhaps TRBD1 as D (6 bases). The CDR3 contains 16 residues. Deletions cut 0 bases from V and 9 bases from J, with 19 bases between. Germline V gives CDR1 SGHDT, CDR2 YYEEEE. This chain's CDR3 is CASSLAEGGPIGPQHF. CDR3 DNA: TGTGCCAGCAGCTTGGCCGAAGGGGGTCCGATCGGGCCCCAGCATTTT. Supplemented by reference TRBV5-6 and TRBJ1-5, the full variable domain reads DAGVTQSPTHLIKTRGQQVTLRCSPKSGHDTVSWYQQALGQGPQFIFQYYEEEERQRGNFPDRFSGHQFPNYSSELNVNALLLGDSALYLCASSLAEGGPIGPQHFGDGTRLSIL.